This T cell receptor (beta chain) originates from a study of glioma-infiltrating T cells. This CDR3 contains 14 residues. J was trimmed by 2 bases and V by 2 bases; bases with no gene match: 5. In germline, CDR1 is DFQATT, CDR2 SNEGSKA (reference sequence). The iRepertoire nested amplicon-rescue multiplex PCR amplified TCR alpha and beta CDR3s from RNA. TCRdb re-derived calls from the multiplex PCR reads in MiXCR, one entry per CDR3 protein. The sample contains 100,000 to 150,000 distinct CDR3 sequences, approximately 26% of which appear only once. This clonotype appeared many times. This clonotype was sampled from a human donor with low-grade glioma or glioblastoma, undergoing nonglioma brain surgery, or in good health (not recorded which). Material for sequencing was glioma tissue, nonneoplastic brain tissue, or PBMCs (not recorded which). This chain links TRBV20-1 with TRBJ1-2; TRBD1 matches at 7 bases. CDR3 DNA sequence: TGCAGTGCTAGAAGGGGCAGGGGGAACTATGGCTACACCTTC. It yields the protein CSARRGRGNYGYTF.